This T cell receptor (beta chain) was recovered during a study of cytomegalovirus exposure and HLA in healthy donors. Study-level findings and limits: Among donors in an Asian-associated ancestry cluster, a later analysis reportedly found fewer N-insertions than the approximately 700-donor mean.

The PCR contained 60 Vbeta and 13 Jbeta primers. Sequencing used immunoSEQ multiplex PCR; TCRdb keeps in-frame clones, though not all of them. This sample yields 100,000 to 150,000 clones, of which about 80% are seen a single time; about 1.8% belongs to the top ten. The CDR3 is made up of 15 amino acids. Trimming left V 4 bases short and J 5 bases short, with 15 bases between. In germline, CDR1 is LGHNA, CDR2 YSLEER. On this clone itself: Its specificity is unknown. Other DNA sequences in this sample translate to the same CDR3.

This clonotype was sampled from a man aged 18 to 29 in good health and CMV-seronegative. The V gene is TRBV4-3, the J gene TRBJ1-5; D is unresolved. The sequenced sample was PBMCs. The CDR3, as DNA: TGCGCCAGCAGCCGCGAATACGGCGGCGATCAGCCCCAGCATTTT. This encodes CASSREYGGDQPQHF.